This entry features one T cell receptor (beta chain) sequence. Generated by immunoSEQ multiplex PCR, the TCRdb table keeps only in-frame clones and is missing some. The sample contains under 15,000 clones, approximately 82% of which appear only once. The CDR3 has 16 amino acids. Trimming at V came to 2 bases and at J to 1 base, leaving 5 bases not matched to a gene. Germline-derived CDR1 and CDR2 are MNHEY and SVGAGI. The data derive from a study of T cells after posttransplantation cyclophosphamide. The receptor comes from a man aged 50 or older in good health, CMV-negative, and a related stem cell transplant donor. The chain carries TRBV6-5 and TRBJ2-4; the match to TRBD2 covers 7 bases. Sequencing was performed on memory CD4+ T cells sorted from PBMCs. The CDR3 region has the DNA TGTGCCAGCAGTTACGGGGGGGAGGTGGCCAAAAACATTCAGTACTTC. Amino acid sequence: CASSYGGEVAKNIQYF.